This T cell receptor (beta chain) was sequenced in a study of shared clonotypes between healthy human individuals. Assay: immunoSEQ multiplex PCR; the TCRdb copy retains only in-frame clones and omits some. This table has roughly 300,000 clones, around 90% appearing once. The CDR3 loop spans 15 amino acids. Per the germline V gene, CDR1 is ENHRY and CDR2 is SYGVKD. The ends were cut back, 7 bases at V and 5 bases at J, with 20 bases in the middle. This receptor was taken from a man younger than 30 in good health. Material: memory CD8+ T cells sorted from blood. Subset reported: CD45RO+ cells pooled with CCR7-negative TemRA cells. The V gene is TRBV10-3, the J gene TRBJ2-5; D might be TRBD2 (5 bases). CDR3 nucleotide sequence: TGTGCCATCAAAGAGGAGGATCTTGGGGAGGAGACCCAGTACTTC. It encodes CAIKEEDLGEETQYF.